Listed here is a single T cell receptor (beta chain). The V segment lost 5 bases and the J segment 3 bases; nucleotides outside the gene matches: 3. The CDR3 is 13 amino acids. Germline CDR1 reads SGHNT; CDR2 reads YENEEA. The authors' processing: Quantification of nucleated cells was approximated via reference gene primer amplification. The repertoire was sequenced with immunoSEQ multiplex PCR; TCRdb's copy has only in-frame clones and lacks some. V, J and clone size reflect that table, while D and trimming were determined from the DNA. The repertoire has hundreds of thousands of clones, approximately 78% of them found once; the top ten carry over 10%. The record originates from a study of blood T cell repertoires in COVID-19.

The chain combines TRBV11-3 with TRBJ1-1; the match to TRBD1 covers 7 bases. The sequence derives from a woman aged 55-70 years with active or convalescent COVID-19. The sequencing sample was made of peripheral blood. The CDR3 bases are TGTGCCAGCAGCCGACAGGGCGACACTGAAGCTTTCTTT. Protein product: CASSRQGDTEAFF.